A selection of T cell receptor beta chains follows, all from one sample in a study of blood T cell repertoires in COVID-19. Measured with immunoSEQ multiplex PCR; TCRdb has only the in-frame clones, and not every one. The data show 55,000 to 80,000 clones, roughly 80% seen once. Sequenced sample: peripheral blood. These receptors were obtained from a man between 60 and 75 years old with acute or convalescent COVID-19. Each CDR3 is given with its conserved first and last residue. A D gene is named only where the DNA matches it firmly. The size entry is marked missing in some rows and otherwise reads once, few, many or a size class.

v_gene	j_gene	abundance	d_gene	CDR3nt	CDR3aa
TRBV5-5	TRBJ1-3	.	.	TGTGCCAGCAGCTTGCTATTTCTCTCTGGAAACACCATATATTTT	CASSLLFLSGNTIYF
TRBV2	TRBJ2-3	.	.	TGTGCCAGCAGTGAAGCGCCTCAGGTCACAGATACGCAGTATTTT	CASSEAPQVTDTQYF
TRBV3-1/TRBV3-2	TRBJ2-1	.	TRBD2	TGTGCCAGCAGCCAAGTAAGCGGGAAGTACAATGAGCAGTTCTTC	CASSQVSGKYNEQFF
TRBV7-2	TRBJ2-7	.	.	TGTGCCAGCAGTTTAGCGCGCTCCTACGAGCAGTACTTC	CASSLARSYEQYF
TRBV4-2	TRBJ2-1	.	.	TGTGCCAGCAGCCAAGAGACGGGAGAGGACCCCAATGAGCAGTTCTTC	CASSQETGEDPNEQFF
TRBV5-5	TRBJ2-2	.	TRBD1	TGTGCCAGCAGCTTGGCGATAAGGACAGGGGAGGAGCTGTTTTTT	CASSLAIRTGEELFF
TRBV3-1/TRBV3-2	TRBJ2-3	.	TRBD2	TGTGCCAGCAGCTTACTAGCGGCTAGCACAGATACGCAGTATTTT	CASSLLAASTDTQYF
TRBV19	TRBJ2-5	.	.	TGTGCCAGTAGTATAGCGGGCCAAGAGACCCAGTACTTC	CASSIAGQETQYF
TRBV27	TRBJ1-4	.	TRBD1	TGTGCCACCAGCTTGACAGGGAGGAAGGAAAAACTGTTTTTT	CATSLTGRKEKLFF
TRBV19	TRBJ2-7	few	TRBD2	TGTGCTTCCAGATCAGCGGGAGGAAGGGCGGAGCAGTACTTC	CASRSAGGRAEQYF
TRBV2	TRBJ1-6	.	.	TGTGCCAGCACCCAGAACAATAATTCACCCCTCCACTTT	CASTQNNNSPLHF
TRBV15	TRBJ1-3	.	TRBD1	TGTGCCACCAATCGGGACAGGGGACTCTCTGGAAACACCATATATTTT	CATNRDRGLSGNTIYF
TRBV6-6	TRBJ1-1	.	.	TGTGCCAGCAGTTACAAAGGGAGTTTAACTTTCTTT	CASSYKGSLTFF
TRBV25-1	TRBJ2-7	.	TRBD1	TGTGCCAGCACGCGACAGGGAGTTCTCGAGCAGTACTTC	CASTRQGVLEQYF
TRBV6-6	TRBJ1-1	.	TRBD1	TGTGCCAGCAGTCGACACGGGACAGGGGGAGGAATAGGGACTGAAGCTTTCTTT	CASSRHGTGGGIGTEAFF
TRBV7-2	TRBJ2-3	.	.	TGTGCCAGCAGCTTAGATTGGGACACCTCTAGCACAGATACGCAGTATTTT	CASSLDWDTSSTDTQYF
TRBV7-8	TRBJ2-1	.	TRBD2	TGTGCCAGCAGATTTCTAGCGGGAGAGGGTGAGCAGTTCTTC	CASRFLAGEGEQFF
TRBV5-6	TRBJ2-1	.	TRBD1	TGTGCCAGCAGCCTGGACAGGGCGGAGTACAATGAGCAGTTCTTC	CASSLDRAEYNEQFF
TRBV15	TRBJ2-1	.	.	TGTGCCACCAGCAGAGATGGGGGGGGCGATGAGCAGTTCTTC	CATSRDGGGDEQFF
TRBV7-9	TRBJ2-3	.	.	TGTGCCAGCAGCTCCCAGGGTCGCGGTGGAGATACGCAGTATTTT	CASSSQGRGGDTQYF
TRBV7-2	TRBJ2-5	.	.	TGTGCCAGCAGCTTAGTGTATGGGAGCCAAGAGACCCAGTACTTC	CASSLVYGSQETQYF
TRBV12-3/TRBV12-4	TRBJ1-6	.	.	TGTGCCAGCAGTTTGTACAGTAATTCACCCCTCCACTTT	CASSLYSNSPLHF
TRBV4-1	TRBJ2-3	.	TRBD1	TGCGCCAGCAGCCGTTGGGGACAGGGGAGCACAGATACGCAGTATTTT	CASSRWGQGSTDTQYF
TRBV11-2	TRBJ1-4	.	TRBD1	TGTGCCAGCAGCAGGTCGGGACAGGGGCGTGAAAAACTGTTTTTT	CASSRSGQGREKLFF
TRBV27	TRBJ2-7	.	.	TGTGCCAGCAGTTTGGTCGGGGGAGGAAGATTCTACGAGCAGTACTTC	CASSLVGGGRFYEQYF
TRBV12-3/TRBV12-4	TRBJ1-1	.	.	TGTGCCAGCAGCCTGTCCGTGAACACTGAAGCTTTCTTT	CASSLSVNTEAFF
TRBV13	TRBJ2-3	.	.	TGTGCCAGCAGCCTCACGACTAACCCAAGCACAGATACGCAGTATTTT	CASSLTTNPSTDTQYF
TRBV7-3	TRBJ2-1	.	TRBD2	TGTGCCAGCAGCTTGGAGCGGGGGGGCTACAATGAGCAGTTCTTC	CASSLERGGYNEQFF
TRBV20-1	TRBJ2-7	.	.	TGCAGTGCTACAGGTTACGAGCAGTACTTC	CSATGYEQYF
TRBV11-2	TRBJ2-1	few	TRBD2	TGTGCCAGCAGACCCTTAGCGGGAGAGTTGAATCATGAGCAGTTCTTC	CASRPLAGELNHEQFF
TRBV7-9	TRBJ2-7	.	TRBD2	TGTGCCAGCAGCTCCGTGGCACTAGCGTCAATCTACGAGCAGTACTTC	CASSSVALASIYEQYF
TRBV19	TRBJ2-1	few	.	TGTGCCAGTAGTCCGCGGGTGACCTACAATGAGCAGTTCTTC	CASSPRVTYNEQFF